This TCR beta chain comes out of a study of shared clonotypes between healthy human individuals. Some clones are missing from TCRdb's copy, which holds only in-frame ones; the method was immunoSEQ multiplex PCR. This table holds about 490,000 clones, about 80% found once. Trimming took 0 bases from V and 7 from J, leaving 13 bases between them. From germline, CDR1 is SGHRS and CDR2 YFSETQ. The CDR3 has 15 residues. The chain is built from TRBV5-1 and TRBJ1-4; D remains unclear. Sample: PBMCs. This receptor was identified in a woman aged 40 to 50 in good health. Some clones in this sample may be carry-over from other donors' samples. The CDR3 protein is CASSLAGGRAEKLFF. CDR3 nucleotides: TGCGCCAGCAGCTTGGCGGGAGGGAGGGCTGAAAAACTGTTTTTT.